This T cell receptor beta chain was sequenced in a study of shared clonotypes between healthy human individuals. As defined, naive CD8 cells were CD45RO-negative and positively selected for CCR7, with terminally differentiated effector memory CD45RA+ cells excluded. V was clipped by 3 bases and J by 6 bases, with 14 bases between them. The germline V gene has CDR1 SGDLS and CDR2 YYNGEE. The CDR3 totals 14 residues. Profiled with immunoSEQ multiplex PCR; TCRdb holds only in-frame clones, not every one. In the table there are around 620,000 clones, about 95% of which are singletons. V gene TRBV9 combines with J gene TRBJ2-3; D may correspond to TRBD1 or TRBD2 (5 bases each). The source material was naive CD8+ T cells sorted from blood. This TCR derives from a woman aged 25 to 39 in good health. The CDR3 sequence is CASSEEGIRDTQYF. The CDR3 coding sequence is TGTGCCAGCAGCGAAGAGGGGATTAGGGATACGCAGTATTTT.